In its sample, the clone carrying this T cell receptor (beta chain) was seen a few times. The antigen is undetermined. This sample was included in a study of vaccination and CD4 T cells after COVID-19. For the study at large: Sampling after COVID took place at a median of about 91 days (range 35 to 161) following diagnosis.

V lost 3 bases and J lost 4; bases outside the gene matches: 2. This CDR3 has 14 amino acids. The Oncomine TCR Beta short-read assay sequenced DNA from cultured CD4+ T cells. Scientists extracted genomic DNA from CD4+ T cells grown in culture. MiXCR was run by TCRdb on the PCR reads, yielding one entry per CDR3 protein. The profile covers over 15,000 distinct CDR3 sequences, with around 79% appearing a single time and roughly 9.4% taken by the ten largest. Described treatment: roughly nine-day PBMC culture with coronavirus spike peptide pools or control peptides (ViraFEST assay). This specimen consisted of CD4+ T cells from blood, cultured in vitro, obtained after SARS-CoV-2 vaccination. The chain carries TRBV12-3 or TRBV12-4 and TRBJ2-3, with TRBD2 matching 9 bases. This receptor was obtained from a human donor who received a COVID-19 vaccine. The CDR3 here is CASSLAGGADTQYF. The CDR3 bases are TGTGCCAGCAGTTTGGCGGGGGGGGCAGATACGCAGTATTTT.